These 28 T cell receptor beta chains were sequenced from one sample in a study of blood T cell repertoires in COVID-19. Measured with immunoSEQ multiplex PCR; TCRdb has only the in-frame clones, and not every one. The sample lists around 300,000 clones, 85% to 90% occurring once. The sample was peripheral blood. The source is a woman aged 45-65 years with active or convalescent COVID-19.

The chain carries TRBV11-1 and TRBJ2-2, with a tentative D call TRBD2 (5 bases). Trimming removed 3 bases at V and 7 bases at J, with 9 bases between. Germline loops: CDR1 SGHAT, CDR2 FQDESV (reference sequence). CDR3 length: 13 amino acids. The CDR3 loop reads CASSLRVGGELFF. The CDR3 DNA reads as TGTGCCAGCAGCTTGAGGGTAGGCGGGGAGCTGTTTTTT.

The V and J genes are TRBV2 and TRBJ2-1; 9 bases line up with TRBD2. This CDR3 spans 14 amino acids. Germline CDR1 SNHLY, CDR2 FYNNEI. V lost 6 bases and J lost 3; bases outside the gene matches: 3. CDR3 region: CASRSGGFYNEQFF. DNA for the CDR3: TGTGCCAGCAGAAGCGGGGGGTTCTACAATGAGCAGTTCTTC. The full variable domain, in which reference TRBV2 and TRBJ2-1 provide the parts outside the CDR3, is EPEVTQTPSHQVTQMGQEVILRCVPISNHLYFYWYRQILGQKVEFLVSFYNNEISEKSEIFDDQFSVERPDGSNFTLKIRSTKLEDSAMYFCASRSGGFYNEQFFGPGTRLTVL.

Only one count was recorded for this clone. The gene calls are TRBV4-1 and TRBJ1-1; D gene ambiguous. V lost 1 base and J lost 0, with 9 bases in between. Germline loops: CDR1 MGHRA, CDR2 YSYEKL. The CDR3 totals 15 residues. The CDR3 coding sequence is TGCGCCAGCAGCCAAGCAATCGCAGTGAACACTGAAGCTTTCTTT. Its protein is CASSQAIAVNTEAFF.

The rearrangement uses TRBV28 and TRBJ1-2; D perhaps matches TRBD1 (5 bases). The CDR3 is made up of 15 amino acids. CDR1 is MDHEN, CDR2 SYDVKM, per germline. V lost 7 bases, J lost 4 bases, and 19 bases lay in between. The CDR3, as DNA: TGTGCCAGCATTCCCAGGGCCATTGGGTCCTATGGCTACACCTTC. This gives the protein CASIPRAIGSYGYTF.

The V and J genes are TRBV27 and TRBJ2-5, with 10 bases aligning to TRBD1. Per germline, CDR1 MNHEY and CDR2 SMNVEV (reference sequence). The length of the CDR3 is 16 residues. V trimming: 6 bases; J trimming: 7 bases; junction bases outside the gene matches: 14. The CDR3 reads CASSASGTGAWGTQYF. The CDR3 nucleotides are TGTGCCAGCAGCGCCTCCGGGACAGGGGCTTGGGGGACCCAGTACTTC.

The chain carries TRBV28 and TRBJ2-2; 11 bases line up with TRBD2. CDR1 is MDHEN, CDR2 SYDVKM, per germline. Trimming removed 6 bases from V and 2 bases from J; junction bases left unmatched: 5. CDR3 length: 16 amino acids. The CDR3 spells CASRLAGGLNTGELFF. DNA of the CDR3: TGTGCCAGCAGATTAGCGGGAGGGCTTAACACCGGGGAGCTGTTTTTT.

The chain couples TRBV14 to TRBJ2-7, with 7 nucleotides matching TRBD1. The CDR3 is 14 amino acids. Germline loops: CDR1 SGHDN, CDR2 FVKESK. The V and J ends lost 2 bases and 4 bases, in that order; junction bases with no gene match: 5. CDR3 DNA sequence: TGTGCCAGCAGCCAATTAGAGGGGGCATACGAGCAGTACTTC. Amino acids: CASSQLEGAYEQYF. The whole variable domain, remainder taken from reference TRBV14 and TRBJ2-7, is EAGVTQFPSHSVIEKGQTVTLRCDPISGHDNLYWYRRVMGKEIKFLLHFVKESKQDESGMPNNRFLAERTGGTYSTLKVQPAELEDSGVYFCASSQLEGAYEQYFGPGTRLTVT.

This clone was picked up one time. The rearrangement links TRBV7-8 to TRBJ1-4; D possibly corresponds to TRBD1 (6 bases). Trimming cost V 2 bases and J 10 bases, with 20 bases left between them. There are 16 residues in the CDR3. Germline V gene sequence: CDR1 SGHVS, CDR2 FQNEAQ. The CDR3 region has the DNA TGTGCCAGCAGCTTAAGTTATGGGCAGGGGATGATAAAACTGTTTTTT. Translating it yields CASSLSYGQGMIKLFF.

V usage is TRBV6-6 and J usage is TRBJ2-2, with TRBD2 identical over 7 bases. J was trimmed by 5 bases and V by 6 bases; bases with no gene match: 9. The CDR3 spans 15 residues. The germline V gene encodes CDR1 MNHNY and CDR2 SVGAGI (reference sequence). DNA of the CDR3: TGTGCCAGCAGGGAGAGCGGGAACCCTACCGGGGAGCTGTTTTTT. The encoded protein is CASRESGNPTGELFF.

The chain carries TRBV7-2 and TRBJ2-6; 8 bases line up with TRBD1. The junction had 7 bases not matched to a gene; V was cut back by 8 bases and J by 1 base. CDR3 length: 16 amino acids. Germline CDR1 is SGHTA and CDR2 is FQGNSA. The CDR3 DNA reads TGTGCCAGCTGGCCGGACAGGGTATCTGGGGCCAACGTCCTGACTTTC. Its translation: CASWPDRVSGANVLTF. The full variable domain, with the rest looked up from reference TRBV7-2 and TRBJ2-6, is GAGVSQSPSNKVTEKGKDVELRCDPISGHTALYWYRQSLGQGLEFLIYFQGNSAPDKSGLPSDRFSAERTGGSVSTLTIQRTQQEDSAVYLCASWPDRVSGANVLTFGAGSRLTVL.

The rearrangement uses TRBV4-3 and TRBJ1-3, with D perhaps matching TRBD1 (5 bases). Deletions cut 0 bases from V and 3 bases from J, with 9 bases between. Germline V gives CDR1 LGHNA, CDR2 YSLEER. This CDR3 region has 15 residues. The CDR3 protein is CASSQDQGLGNTIYF. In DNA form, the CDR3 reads TGCGCCAGCAGCCAAGATCAGGGCCTTGGAAACACCATATATTTT.

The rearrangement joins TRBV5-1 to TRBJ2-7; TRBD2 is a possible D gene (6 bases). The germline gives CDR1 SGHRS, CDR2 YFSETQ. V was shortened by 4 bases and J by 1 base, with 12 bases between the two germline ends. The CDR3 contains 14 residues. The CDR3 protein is CASSGGAGSYEQYF. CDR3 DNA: TGCGCCAGCAGCGGCGGGGCGGGGTCCTACGAGCAGTACTTC.

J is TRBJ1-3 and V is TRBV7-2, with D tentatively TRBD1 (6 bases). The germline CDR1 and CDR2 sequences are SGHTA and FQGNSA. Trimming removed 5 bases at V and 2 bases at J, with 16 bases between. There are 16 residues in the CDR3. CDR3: CASSPATGSPGNTIYF. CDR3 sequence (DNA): TGTGCCAGCAGCCCAGCTACAGGGTCCCCTGGAAACACCATATATTTT.

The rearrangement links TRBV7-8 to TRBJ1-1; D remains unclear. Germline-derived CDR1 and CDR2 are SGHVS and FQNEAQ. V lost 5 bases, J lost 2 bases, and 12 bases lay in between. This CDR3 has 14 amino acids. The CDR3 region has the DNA TGTGCCAGCAGCCTCTGGAGTATTAACACTGAAGCTTTCTTT. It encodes CASSLWSINTEAFF.

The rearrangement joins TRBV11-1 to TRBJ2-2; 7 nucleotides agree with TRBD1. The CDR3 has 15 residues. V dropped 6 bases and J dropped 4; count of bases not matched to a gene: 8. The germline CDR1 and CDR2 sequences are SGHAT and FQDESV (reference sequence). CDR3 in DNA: TGTGCCAGCAGTCGACAGGGCAGGACCACCGGGGAGCTGTTTTTT. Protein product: CASSRQGRTTGELFF.

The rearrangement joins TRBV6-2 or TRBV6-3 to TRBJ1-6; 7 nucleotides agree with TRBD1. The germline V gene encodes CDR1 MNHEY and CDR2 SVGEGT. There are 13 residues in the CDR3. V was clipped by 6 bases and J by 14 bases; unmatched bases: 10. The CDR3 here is CASSPMTGSALHF. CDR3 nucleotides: TGTGCCAGCAGCCCAATGACAGGGTCGGCCCTCCACTTT.

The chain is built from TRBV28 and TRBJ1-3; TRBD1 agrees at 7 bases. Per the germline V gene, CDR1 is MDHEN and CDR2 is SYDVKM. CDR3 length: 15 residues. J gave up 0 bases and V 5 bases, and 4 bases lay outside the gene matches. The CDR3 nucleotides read TGTGCCAGCAGTGCGGACAGGACCTCTGGAAACACCATATATTTT. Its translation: CASSADRTSGNTIYF.

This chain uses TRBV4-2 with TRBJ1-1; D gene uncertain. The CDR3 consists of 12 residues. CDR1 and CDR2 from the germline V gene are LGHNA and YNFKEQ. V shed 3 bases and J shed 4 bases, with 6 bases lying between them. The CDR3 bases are TGTGCCAGCAGCCAGACACCCACTGAAGCTTTCTTT. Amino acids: CASSQTPTEAFF.

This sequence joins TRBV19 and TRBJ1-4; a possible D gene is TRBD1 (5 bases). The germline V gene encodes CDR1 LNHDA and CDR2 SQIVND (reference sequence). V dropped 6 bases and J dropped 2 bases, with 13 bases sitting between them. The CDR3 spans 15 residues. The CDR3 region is CASSTMTVTNEKLFF. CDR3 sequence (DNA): TGTGCCAGTAGCACTATGACAGTCACTAATGAAAAACTGTTTTTT.

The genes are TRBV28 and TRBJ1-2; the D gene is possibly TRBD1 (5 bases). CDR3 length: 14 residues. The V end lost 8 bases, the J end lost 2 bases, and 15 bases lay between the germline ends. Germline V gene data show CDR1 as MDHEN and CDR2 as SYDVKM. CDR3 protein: CASGPPRVNYGYTF. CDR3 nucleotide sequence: TGTGCCAGCGGTCCCCCCAGGGTAAACTATGGCTACACCTTC.

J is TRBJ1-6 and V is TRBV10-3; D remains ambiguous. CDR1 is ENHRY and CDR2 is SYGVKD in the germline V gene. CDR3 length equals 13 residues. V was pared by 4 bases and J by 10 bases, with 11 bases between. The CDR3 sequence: CAISASEGSPLHF. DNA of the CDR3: TGTGCCATCAGTGCGAGCGAGGGCTCACCCCTCCACTTT.

The CDR3 protein is CASSVTLTGGGGGPNQPQHF. CDR3 nucleotides: TGTGCCAGCAGCGTAACCCTGACAGGGGGCGGTGGGGGACCCAATCAGCCCCAGCATTTT. This chain uses TRBV9 with TRBJ1-5; 10 bases line up with TRBD1. The CDR3 is 20 amino acids. Looked up from germline, CDR1 is SGDLS and CDR2 is YYNGEE. The V segment lost 1 base and the J segment 3 bases; nucleotides outside the gene matches: 16.

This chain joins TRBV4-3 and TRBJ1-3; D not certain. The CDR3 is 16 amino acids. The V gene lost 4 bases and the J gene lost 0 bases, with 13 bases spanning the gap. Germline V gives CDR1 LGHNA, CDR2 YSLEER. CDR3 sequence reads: CASSPTWTTSGNTIYF. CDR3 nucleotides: TGCGCCAGCAGCCCAACCTGGACTACCTCTGGAAACACCATATATTTT.

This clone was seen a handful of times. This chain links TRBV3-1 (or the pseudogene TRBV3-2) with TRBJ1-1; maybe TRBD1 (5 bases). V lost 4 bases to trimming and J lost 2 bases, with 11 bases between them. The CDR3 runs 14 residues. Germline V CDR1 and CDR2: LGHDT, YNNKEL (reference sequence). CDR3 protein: CASSRRGSNTEAFF. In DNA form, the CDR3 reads TGTGCCAGCAGCCGGAGGGGATCTAACACTGAAGCTTTCTTT.

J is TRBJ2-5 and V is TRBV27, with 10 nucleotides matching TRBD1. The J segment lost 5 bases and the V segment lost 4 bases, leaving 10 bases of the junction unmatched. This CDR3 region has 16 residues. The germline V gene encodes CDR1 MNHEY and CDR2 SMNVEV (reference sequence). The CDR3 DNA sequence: TGTGCCAGCAGTTACTGGCGAGGGACAGGGGAGGAGACCCAGTACTTC. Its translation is CASSYWRGTGEETQYF.

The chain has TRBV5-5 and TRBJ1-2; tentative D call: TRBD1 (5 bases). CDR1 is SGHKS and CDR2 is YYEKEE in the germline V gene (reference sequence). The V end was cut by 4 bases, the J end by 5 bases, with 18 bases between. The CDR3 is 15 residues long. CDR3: CASSHKGGDGYGYTF. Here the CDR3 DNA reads TGTGCCAGCAGCCATAAGGGAGGGGACGGGTATGGCTACACCTTC.

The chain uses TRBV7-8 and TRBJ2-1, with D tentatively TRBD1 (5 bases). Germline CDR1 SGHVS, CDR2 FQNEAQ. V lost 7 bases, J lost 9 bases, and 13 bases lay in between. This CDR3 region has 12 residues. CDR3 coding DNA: TGTGCCAGCAACCCCAGGGCTAGTGAGCAGTTCTTC. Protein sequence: CASNPRASEQFF.

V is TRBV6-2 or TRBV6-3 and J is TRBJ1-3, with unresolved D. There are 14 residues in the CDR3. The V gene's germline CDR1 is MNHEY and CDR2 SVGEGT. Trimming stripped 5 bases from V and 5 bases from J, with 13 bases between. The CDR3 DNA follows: TGTGCCAGCAGTCTAAGCGGCTCCCGAAACACCATATATTTT. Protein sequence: CASSLSGSRNTIYF.